The T cell receptor beta chain under discussion was sequenced for a study of early T cells in non-severe SARS-CoV-2 infection. This clonotype was detected a few times. Its specificity is not known. As part of library construction, unique molecular identifiers were attached to individual cDNA molecules. TCRdb processed the 5' RACE reads anew with MiXCR; each CDR3 protein has one entry. The table lists over 25,000 distinct CDR3 sequences, approximately 5.4% of them singletons, with roughly 0.87% in the top ten. The CDR3 consists of 14 residues. The ends were cut back, 0 bases at V and 3 bases at J, with 6 bases in the middle. The germline CDR1 and CDR2 sequences are SGHTA and FQGNSA. The study, taken as a whole, reports: CD4 and private specificities were missed by VDJdb matching, which favored anti-spike CD8 responses.

This receptor was obtained from an adult who was a healthcare worker with PCR-confirmed SARS-CoV-2 infection or an uninfected control (not recorded which). The sequencing sample was made of whole blood. The chain employs TRBV7-2 and TRBJ1-5; no reliable D call. In DNA form, the CDR3 reads TGTGCCAGCAGCTTAGCAGGGCTCAATCAGCCCCAGCATTTT. Protein product: CASSLAGLNQPQHF.